This TCR beta chain was retrieved from a study of T cells in Graves' hyperthyroidism and ophthalmopathy. There are many counts of this clonotype. Criteria for exclusion of patients were uncontrolled infection, other autoimmune disease, pregnancy or lactation. V shed 0 bases and J 0 bases; nucleotides not matched to a gene: 11. CDR3 size: 19 residues. CDR1 SGHTA and CDR2 FQGNSA come from the germline V gene. Amplification targeted TCR beta CDR3 regions from RNA transcripts. The HTBI primer set drove a first-round RT-PCR of the TCR CDR3. MiXCR, applied by TCRdb to the multiplex PCR reads, yields one record per CDR3 protein. The sample lists approximately 520,000 distinct CDR3 sequences, about a fifth occurring once.

The V call is TRBV7-2, the J call TRBJ1-5; TRBD1 matches at 7 bases. This sequence originates from a man aged 18 to 29 with Graves' hyperthyroidism. The sequencing input was blood. In DNA form, the CDR3 reads TGTGCCAGCAGCTTAGCGCCCATACGACAGGGCTATAGCAATCAGCCCCAGCATTTT. Translated: CASSLAPIRQGYSNQPQHF.